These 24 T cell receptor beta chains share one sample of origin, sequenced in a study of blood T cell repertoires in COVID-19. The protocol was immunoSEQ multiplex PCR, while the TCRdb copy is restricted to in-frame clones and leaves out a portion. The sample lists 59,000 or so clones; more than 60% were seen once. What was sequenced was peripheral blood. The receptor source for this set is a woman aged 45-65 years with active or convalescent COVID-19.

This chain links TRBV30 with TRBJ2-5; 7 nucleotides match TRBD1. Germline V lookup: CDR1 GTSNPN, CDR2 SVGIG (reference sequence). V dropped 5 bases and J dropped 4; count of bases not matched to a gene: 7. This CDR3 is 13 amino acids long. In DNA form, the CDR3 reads TGTGCCTGGGACCCGGGACAGTTAGAGACCCAGTACTTC. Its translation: CAWDPGQLETQYF.

The CDR3 sequence: CSVGGQGADQPQHF. The CDR3 coding sequence is TGCAGCGTGGGGGGACAGGGGGCGGATCAGCCCCAGCATTTT. J is TRBJ1-5 and V is TRBV29-1, with 12 bases that match TRBD1. From germline, CDR1 is SQVTM and CDR2 ANQGSEA. The CDR3 runs to 14 residues. J gave up 5 bases and V 6 bases, and 5 bases lay outside the gene matches.

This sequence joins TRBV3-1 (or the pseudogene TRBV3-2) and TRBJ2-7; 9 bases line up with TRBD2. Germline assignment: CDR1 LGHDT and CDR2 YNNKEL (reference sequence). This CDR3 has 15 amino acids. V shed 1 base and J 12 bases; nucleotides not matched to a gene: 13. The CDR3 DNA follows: TGTGCCAGCAGCCAAGGGGCCTCCTCCGGGACTAGCTTGTACTTC. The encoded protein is CASSQGASSGTSLYF.

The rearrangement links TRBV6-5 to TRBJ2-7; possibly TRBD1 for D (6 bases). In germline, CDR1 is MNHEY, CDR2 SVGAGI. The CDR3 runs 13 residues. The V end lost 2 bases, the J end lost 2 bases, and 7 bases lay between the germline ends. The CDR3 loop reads CASSYQGTYEQYF. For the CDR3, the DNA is TGTGCCAGCAGTTACCAGGGGACCTACGAGCAGTACTTC.

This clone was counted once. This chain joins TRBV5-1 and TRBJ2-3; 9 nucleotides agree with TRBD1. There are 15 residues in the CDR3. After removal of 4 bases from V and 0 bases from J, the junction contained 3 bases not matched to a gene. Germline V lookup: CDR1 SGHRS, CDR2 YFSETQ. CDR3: CASSPQGASTDTQYF. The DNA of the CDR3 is TGCGCCAGCAGCCCACAGGGGGCAAGCACAGATACGCAGTATTTT.

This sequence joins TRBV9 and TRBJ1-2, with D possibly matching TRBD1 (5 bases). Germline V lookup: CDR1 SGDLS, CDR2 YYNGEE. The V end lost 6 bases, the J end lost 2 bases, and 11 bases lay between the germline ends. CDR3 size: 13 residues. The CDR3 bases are TGTGCCAGCAAGGGCAGGGCAAACTATGGCTACACCTTC. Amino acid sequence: CASKGRANYGYTF.

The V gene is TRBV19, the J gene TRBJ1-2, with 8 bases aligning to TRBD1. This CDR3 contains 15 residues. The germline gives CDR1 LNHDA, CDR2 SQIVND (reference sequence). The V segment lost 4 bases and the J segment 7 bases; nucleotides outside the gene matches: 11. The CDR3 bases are TGTGCCAGTAGTACCTTGCGGACAGGGACCGGTGGCTACACCTTC. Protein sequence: CASSTLRTGTGGYTF.

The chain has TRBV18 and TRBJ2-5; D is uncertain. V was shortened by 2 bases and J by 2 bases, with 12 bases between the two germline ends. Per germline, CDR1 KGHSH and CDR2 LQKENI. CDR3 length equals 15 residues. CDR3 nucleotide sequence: TGTGCCAGCTCACCATCTTTTGGTAGTCAAGAGACCCAGTACTTC. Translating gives CASSPSFGSQETQYF.

CDR3 in DNA: TGTGCCAGCACAGTATCTGGAAACACCATATATTTT. This sequence encodes CASTVSGNTIYF. The chain has TRBV2 and TRBJ1-3; no clear D. Germline V gives CDR1 SNHLY, CDR2 FYNNEI. This CDR3 comprises 12 residues. Trimming pared 7 bases from V and 1 base from J, leaving 5 bases between.

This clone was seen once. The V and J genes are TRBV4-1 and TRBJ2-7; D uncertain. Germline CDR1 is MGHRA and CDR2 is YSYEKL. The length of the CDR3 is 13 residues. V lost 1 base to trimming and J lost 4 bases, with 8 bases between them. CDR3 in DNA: TGCGCCAGCAGCCAAGCACTCCGTTACGAGCAGTACTTC. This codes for CASSQALRYEQYF.

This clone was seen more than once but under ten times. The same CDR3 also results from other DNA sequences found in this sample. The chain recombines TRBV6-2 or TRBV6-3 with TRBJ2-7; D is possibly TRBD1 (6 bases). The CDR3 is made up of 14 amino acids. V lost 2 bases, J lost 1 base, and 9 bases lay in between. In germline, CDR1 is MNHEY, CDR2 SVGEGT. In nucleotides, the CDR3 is TGTGCCAGCAGTTACGGACAGCCATCCTACGAGCAGTACTTC. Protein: CASSYGQPSYEQYF.

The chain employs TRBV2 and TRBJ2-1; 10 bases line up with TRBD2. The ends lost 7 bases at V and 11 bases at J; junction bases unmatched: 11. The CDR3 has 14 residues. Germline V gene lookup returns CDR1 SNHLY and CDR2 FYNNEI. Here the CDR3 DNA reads TGTGCCAGCAACCCCGGGACTAGCGATGCAAAGCAGTTCTTC. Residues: CASNPGTSDAKQFF.

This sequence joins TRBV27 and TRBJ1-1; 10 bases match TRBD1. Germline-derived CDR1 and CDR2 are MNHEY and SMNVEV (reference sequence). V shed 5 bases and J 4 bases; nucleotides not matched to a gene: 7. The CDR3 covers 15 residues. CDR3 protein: CASSTDRGLFTEAFF. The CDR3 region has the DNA TGTGCCAGCAGTACCGACAGGGGGCTGTTCACTGAAGCTTTCTTT.

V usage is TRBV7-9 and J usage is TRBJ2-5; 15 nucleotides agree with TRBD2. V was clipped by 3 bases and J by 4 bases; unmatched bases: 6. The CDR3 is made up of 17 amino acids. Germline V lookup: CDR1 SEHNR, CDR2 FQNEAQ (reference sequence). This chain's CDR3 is CASSFRTSGRGGETQYF. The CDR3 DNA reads TGTGCCAGCAGCTTCAGGACTAGCGGGAGGGGAGGAGAGACCCAGTACTTC. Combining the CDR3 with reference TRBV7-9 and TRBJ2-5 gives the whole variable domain DTGVSQNPRHKITKRGQNVTFRCDPISEHNRLYWYRQTLGQGPEFLTYFQNEAQLEKSRLLSDRFSAERPKGSFSTLEIQRTEQGDSAMYLCASSFRTSGRGGETQYFGPGTRLLVL.

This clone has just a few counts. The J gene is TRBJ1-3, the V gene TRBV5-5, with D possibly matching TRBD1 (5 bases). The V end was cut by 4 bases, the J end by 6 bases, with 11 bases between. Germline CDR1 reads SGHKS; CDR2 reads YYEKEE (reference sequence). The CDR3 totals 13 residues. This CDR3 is CASSLTVQNTIYF. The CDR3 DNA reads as TGTGCCAGCAGCCTGACAGTTCAAAACACCATATATTTT. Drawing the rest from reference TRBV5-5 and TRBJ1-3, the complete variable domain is DAGVTQSPTHLIKTRGQQVTLRCSPISGHKSVSWYQQVLGQGPQFIFQYYEKEERGRGNFPDRFSARQFPNYSSELNVNALLLGDSALYLCASSLTVQNTIYFGEGSWLTVV.

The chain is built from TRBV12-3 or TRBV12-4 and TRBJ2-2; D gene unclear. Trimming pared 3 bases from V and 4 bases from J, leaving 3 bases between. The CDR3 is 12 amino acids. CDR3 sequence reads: CASSFGTGELFF. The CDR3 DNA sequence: TGTGCCAGCAGTTTCGGCACCGGGGAGCTGTTTTTT.

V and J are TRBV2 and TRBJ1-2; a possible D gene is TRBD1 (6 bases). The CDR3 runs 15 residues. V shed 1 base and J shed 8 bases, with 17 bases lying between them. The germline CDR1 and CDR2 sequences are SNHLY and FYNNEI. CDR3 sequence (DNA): TGTGCCAGCAGTGAAGATTCCCCAGGGGTTTTCGGCTACACCTTC. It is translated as CASSEDSPGVFGYTF.

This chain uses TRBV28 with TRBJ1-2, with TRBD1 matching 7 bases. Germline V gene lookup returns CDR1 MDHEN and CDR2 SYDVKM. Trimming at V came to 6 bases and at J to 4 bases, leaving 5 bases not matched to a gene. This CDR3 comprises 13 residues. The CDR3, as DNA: TGTGCCAGCAGGGGGGACAGAGCCTATGGCTACACCTTC. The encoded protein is CASRGDRAYGYTF.

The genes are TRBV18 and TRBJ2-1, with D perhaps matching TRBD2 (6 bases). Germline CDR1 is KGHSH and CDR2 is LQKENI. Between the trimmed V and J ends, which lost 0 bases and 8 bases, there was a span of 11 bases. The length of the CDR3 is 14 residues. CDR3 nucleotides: TGTGCCAGCTCACCACCTAGCGGTTGGGATGAGCAGTTCTTC. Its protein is CASSPPSGWDEQFF.

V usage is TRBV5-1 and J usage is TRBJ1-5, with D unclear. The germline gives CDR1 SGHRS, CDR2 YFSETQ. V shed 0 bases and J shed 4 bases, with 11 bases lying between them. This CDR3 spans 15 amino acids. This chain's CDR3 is CASSLDGRLNQPQHF. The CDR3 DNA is TGCGCCAGCAGCTTGGATGGGAGGTTAAATCAGCCCCAGCATTTT.

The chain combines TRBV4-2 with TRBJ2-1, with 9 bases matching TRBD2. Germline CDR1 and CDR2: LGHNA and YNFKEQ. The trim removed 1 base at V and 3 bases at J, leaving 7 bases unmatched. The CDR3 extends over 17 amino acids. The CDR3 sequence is CASSQVGAGGIYNEQFF. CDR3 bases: TGTGCCAGCAGCCAAGTTGGAGCGGGAGGTATCTACAATGAGCAGTTCTTC.

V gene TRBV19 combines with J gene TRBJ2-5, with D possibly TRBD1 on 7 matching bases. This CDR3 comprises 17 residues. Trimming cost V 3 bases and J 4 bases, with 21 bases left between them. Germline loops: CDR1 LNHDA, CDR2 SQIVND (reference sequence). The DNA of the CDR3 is TGTGCCAGTAGTATCGGAGGGCAGGGGGTTTTGGGAGAGACCCAGTACTTC. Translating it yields CASSIGGQGVLGETQYF.

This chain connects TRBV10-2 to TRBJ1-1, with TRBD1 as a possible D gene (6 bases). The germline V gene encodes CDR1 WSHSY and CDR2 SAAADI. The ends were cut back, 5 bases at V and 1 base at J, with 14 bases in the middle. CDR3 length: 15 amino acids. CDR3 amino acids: CASSSGASGNTEAFF. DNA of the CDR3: TGCGCCAGCAGTTCAGGGGCGTCGGGGAACACTGAAGCTTTCTTT.

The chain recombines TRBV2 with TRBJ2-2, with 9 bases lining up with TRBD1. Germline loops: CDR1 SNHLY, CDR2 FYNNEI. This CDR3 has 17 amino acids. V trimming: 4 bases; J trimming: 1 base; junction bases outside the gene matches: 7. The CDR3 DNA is TGTGCCAGCAGTGGACCATGGGACAGGGTGAACACCGGGGAGCTGTTTTTT. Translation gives CASSGPWDRVNTGELFF.